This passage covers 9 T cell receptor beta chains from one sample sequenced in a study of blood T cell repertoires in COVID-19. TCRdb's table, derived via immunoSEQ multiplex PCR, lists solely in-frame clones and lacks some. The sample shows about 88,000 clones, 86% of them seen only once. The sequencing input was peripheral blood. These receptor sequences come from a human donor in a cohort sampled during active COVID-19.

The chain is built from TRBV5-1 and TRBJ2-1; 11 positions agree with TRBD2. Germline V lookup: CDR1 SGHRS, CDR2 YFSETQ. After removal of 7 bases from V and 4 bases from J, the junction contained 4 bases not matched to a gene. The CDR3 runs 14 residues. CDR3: CASHSGGAYNEQFF. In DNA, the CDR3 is TGCGCCAGCCATAGCGGGGGGGCTTACAATGAGCAGTTCTTC. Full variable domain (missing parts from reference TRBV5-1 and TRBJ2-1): KAGVTQTPRYLIKTRGQQVTLSCSPISGHRSVSWYQQTPGQGLQFLFEYFSETQRNKGNFPGRFSGRQFSNSRSEMNVSTLELGDSALYLCASHSGGAYNEQFFGPGTRLTVL.

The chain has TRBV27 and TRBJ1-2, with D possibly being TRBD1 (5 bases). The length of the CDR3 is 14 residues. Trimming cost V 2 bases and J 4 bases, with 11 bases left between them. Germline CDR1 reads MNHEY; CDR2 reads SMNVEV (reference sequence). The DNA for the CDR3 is TGTGCCAGCAGTTTAATGGGGCAGGGCTATGGCTACACCTTC. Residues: CASSLMGQGYGYTF.

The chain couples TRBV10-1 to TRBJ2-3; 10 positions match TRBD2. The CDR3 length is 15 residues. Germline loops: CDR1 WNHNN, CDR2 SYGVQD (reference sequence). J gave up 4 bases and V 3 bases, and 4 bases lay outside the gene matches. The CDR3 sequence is CASSEKRGGADTQYF. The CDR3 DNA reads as TGCGCCAGCAGTGAAAAGCGGGGGGGAGCAGATACGCAGTATTTT.

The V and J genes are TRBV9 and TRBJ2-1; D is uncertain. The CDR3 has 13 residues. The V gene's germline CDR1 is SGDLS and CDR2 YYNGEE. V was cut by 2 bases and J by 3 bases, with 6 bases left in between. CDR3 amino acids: CASSVPGYNEQFF. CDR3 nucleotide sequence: TGTGCCAGCAGCGTCCCGGGCTACAATGAGCAGTTCTTC.

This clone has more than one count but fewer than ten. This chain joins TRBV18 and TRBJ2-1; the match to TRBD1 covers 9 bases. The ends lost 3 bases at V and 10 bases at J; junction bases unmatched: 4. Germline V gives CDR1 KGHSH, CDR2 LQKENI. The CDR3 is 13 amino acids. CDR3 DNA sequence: TGTGCCAGCTCACCTGCCGGGACAGGGGAGCAGTTCTTC. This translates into CASSPAGTGEQFF.

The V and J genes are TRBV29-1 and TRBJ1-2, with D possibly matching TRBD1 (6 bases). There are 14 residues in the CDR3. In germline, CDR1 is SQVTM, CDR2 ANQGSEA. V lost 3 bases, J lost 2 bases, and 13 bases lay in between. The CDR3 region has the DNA TGCAGCGTTGACCCCCTTAGGGGGAACTATGGCTACACCTTC. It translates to CSVDPLRGNYGYTF.

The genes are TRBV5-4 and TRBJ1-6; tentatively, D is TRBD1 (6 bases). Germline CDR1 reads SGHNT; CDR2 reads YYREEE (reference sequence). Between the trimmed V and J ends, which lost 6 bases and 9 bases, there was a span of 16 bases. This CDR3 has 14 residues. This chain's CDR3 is CASTTQGITSPLHF. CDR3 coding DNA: TGTGCCAGCACTACCCAGGGGATTACTTCACCCCTCCACTTT. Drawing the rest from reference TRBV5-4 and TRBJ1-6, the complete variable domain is ETGVTQSPTHLIKTRGQQVTLRCSSQSGHNTVSWYQQALGQGPQFIFQYYREEENGRGNFPPRFSGLQFPNYSSELNVNALELDDSALYLCASTTQGITSPLHFGNGTRLTVT.

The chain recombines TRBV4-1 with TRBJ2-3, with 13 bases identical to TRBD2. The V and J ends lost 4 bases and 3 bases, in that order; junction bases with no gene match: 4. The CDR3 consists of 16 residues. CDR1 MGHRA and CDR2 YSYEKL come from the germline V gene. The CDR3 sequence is CASSPTSGGLTDTQYF. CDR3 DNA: TGCGCCAGCAGCCCGACTAGCGGGGGGTTGACAGATACGCAGTATTTT.

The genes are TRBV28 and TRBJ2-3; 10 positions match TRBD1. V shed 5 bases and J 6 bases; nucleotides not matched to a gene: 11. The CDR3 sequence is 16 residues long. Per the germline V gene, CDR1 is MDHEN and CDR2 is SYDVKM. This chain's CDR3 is CASSSPGTGETDTQYF. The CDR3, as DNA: TGTGCCAGCAGTAGCCCAGGGACAGGGGAAACGGATACGCAGTATTTT.